The clone carrying this TCR beta chain was counted a few times. TCRdb reprocessed the 5' RACE reads with MiXCR, giving one entry per CDR3 protein. In the table there are 20,000 to 30,000 distinct CDR3 sequences, about 5.1% of which are singletons. Germline CDR1 is DFQATT and CDR2 is SNEGSKA (reference sequence). Trimming took 8 bases from V and 2 from J, leaving 15 bases between them. CDR3 length: 14 residues. This sample stems from a study of spatial heterogeneity in lung cancer. Background on the study: Beta-chain sequences consistently outnumbered alpha-chain sequences in detection.

The time point here: sample taken at primary tumor resection. From tumor, nontumor lung or frozen PBMC, whole RNA was taken unsorted for sequencing. The roughly 66 donors had untreated early-stage non-small cell lung cancer. This specimen consisted of PBMCs, obtained at surgery. The TCR originated in a male donor with early-stage non-small cell lung cancer. This chain joins TRBV20-1 and TRBJ2-2, with D unclear. CDR3 sequence (DNA): TGCAGTCTCCCTACGGGCAGCAACACCGGGGAGCTGTTTTTT. The encoded protein is CSLPTGSNTGELFF.